This T cell receptor beta chain is from a study of blood T cell repertoires in COVID-19 (dated by TCRdb to 2020 to 2022). The study in broad terms: The collaborator samples originated in the United States, Italy and Spain and spanned the acute and convalescent phases of COVID-19. HLA class I and class II types, where available, came from metadata supplied by the sample provider rather than from assay-based typing. Samples were obtained from the ongoing ImmuneRACE study (first 160 participants) and from 1,254 subjects provided by 6 global collaborators. The material from the prospective study consisted of cDNA or gDNA derived from T cells, B-cell-depleted T cells, or PBMCs. The dataset comprised deeply sampled blood TCRbeta repertoires from subjects exposed to, actively infected with, or recovered from COVID-19. Sample metadata almost always included a de-identified subject ID, COVID-19 status, age in years and sex. The repertoires were released in a freely available public database meant as a resource for research on the immune response to SARS-CoV-2.

As to this clone: The antigen this receptor binds is unknown. Base qualities are missing; no much larger clone stands one base away.

TCRbeta CDR3 regions were amplified from genomic DNA by means of the immunoSEQ Assay, a bias-controlled multiplex PCR. The published analysis was carried out like this. The number of nucleated cells in each sample was estimated from the amplification of reference gene primers within the assay. To quantify the absolute abundance of each unique TCRbeta CDR3 rearrangement, sequence reads were collapsed and filtered. For each sample, productive Simpson clonality was calculated as the square root of Simpson's diversity index across productive rearrangements. Held by TCRdb, this immuneACCESS table contains in-frame sequences only and omits some clones. Under half of the omission traces to an unresolved V gene where checked; the cause of the rest is unknown. D and trimming were read from the DNA, whereas the V and J calls and clone size are those reported in that table. For this sample there are 100,000 to 120,000 clones; 60% to 85% appear just once. The top ten clones comprise about 1.8% of the sample.

What the work shows at the level of the full study, not this receptor alone: The quantity of clinical and demographic metadata differed by source and by participant and was supplied without curation.

Whole blood was collected in K2EDTA tubes by collaborating institutions according to the institutions' own protocols. For TCRbeta analysis, collaborators shipped samples as frozen whole blood, isolated PBMCs, or DNA extracted from either of those sample types. What was sequenced was peripheral blood. This clonotype was obtained from a woman aged 40 to 50 with acute or convalescent COVID-19.

The CDR3 region reads CASVDQGRSGNTIYF. The nucleotide sequence is TGTGCCAGCGTCGATCAGGGCCGCTCTGGAAACACCATATATTTT. The rearranged chain carries TRBV28 and TRBJ1-3; TRBD1 might be the D gene, on 5 matching bases. V and J lose 8 bases and 0 bases, and a span of 14 bases separates them. Inclusive of the bounding cysteine and phenylalanine, the CDR3 is 15 residues long. Of all the DNA, just the CDR3 is kept, 45 bases in frame from base 1. CDR1 MDHEN and CDR2 SYDVKM were looked up in the germline V gene.